This is a list of T cell receptor beta chains from one sample in a study of regulatory T cells in long-lasting Graves disease. TCRdb itself ran the multiplex PCR reads through MiXCR, one entry per CDR3 protein. The data contain some 440,000 distinct CDR3 sequences, 20% to 25% of them singletons. The material was peripheral blood mononuclear cells (PBMCs), obtained when the disease was refractory, from a patient treated with antithyroid drugs. The receptors were gathered from a female donor with Graves disease. Each CDR3 is given with its conserved first and last residue. A D gene is named only where the DNA matches it firmly.

v_gene	d_gene	j_gene	CDR3aa
TRBV14	-	TRBJ1-5	CASSQDHPRDGQPQHF
TRBV7-2	-	TRBJ1-2	CASSFRTAANYGYTF
TRBV6-2/TRBV6-3	TRBD2	TRBJ2-7	CASSYAQGGAYEQYF
TRBV7-8	TRBD1	TRBJ2-2	CASSFAGTGSSTGELFF
TRBV7-2	-	TRBJ1-1	CASSIDLMNTEAFF
TRBV18	-	TRBJ2-5	CASSPPGEGEETQYF
TRBV29-1	TRBD2	TRBJ2-7	CSVETSGTTYEQYF
TRBV7-8	TRBD1	TRBJ1-4	CASSPGTGEEKLFF
TRBV6-1	-	TRBJ1-1	CATRRRGNTEAFF
TRBV28	TRBD1	TRBJ2-4	CASRTMDRNIQYF
TRBV28	-	TRBJ2-7	CASSSQGRPSYEQYF
TRBV15	-	TRBJ1-3	CATSRGRDSGNTIYF
TRBV2	TRBD1	TRBJ2-6	CASSPWTGFGANVLTF
TRBV29-1	TRBD1	TRBJ1-1	CSVDEMTGRVSEAFF